This paragraph covers one T cell receptor beta chain sequence. With random hexamers, reverse transcription was performed on about 0.45 to 1 ug of RNA. TCRdb reprocessed the immunoSEQ multiplex PCR reads with MiXCR, giving one entry per CDR3 protein. The table includes tens of thousands of distinct CDR3 sequences, about 94% detected once. The sample comes from a study of CD8 T cells in Susac syndrome. CDR1 and CDR2 from the germline V gene are PRHDT and FYEKMQ (reference sequence). Unmatched junction bases numbered 13, after V lost 5 bases and J lost 8 bases. The CDR3 extends over 15 amino acids. The sequencing sample was made of CD8+ T cells from PBMCs. The clonotype comes from a human donor with Susac syndrome. V and J are TRBV13 and TRBJ1-2; 8 positions agree with TRBD1. CDR3 in DNA: TGTGCCAGCAGCGCCACGCAGGGGGCCTTCGGCGGCTACACCTTC. This codes for CASSATQGAFGGYTF. Complete variable domain (other parts from reference TRBV13 and TRBJ1-2): AAGVIQSPRHLIKEKRETATLKCYPIPRHDTVYWYQQGPGQDPQFLISFYEKMQSDKGSIPDRFSAQQFSDYHSELNMSSLELGDSALYFCASSATQGAFGGYTFGSGTRLTVV.